This T cell receptor beta chain was profiled in a study of T cells in Graves' hyperthyroidism and ophthalmopathy. The wider study: The authors collected peripheral blood at initial diagnosis, before any treatment.

This clonotype was detected ten times or more. Its antigen is not identified. Regarding the study as a whole: In the analysis, a 13 V-J model separated ophthalmopathy from stable hyperthyroidism. Blood samples included most of the expanded thyroid clonotypes exceeding 0.001.

TCR beta CDR3 sequences were amplified from RNA transcripts. Researchers ran a first-round RT-PCR on the TCR CDR3 using the HTBI primer set. One entry per CDR3 protein, called by TCRdb with MiXCR from the multiplex PCR reads. The sample lists approximately 400,000 distinct CDR3 sequences, 11% to 15% seen once, with under 30% in the top ten. Material: blood. The TCR originated in a man aged 50-60 years with Graves' ophthalmopathy.

CDR3 sequence: CASSDYTEAFF. The CDR3 DNA reads TGTGCCAGTAGCGACTACACTGAAGCTTTCTTT. This chain connects TRBV19 to TRBJ1-1; D is unresolved. In germline, CDR1 is LNHDA, CDR2 SQIVND (reference sequence). The CDR3 has 11 amino acids. V shed 6 bases and J shed 3 bases, with 5 bases lying between them.